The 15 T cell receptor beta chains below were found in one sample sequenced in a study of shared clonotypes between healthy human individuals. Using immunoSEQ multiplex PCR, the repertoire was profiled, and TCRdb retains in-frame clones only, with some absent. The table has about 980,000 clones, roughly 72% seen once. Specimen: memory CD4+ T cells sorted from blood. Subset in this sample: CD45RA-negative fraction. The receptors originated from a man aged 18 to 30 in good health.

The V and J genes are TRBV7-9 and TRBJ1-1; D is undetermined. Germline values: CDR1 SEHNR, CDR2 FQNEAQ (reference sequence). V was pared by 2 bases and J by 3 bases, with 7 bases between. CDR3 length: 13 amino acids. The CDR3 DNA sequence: TGTGCCAGCAGCTTATCGCGGGACACTGAAGCTTTCTTT. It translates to CASSLSRDTEAFF.

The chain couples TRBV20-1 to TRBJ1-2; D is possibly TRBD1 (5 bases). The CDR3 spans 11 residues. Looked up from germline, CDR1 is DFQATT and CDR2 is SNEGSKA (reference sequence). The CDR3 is CRFGGENGYTF. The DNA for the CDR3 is TGCAGGTTCGGGGGGGAGAACGGCTACACCTTC.

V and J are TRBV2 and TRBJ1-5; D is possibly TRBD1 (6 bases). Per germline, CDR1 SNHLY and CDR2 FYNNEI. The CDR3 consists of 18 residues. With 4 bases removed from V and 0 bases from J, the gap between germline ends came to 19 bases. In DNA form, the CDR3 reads TGTGCCAGCAGTGCCGCAGGGGCGTCTCGATATAGCAATCAGCCCCAGCATTTT. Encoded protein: CASSAAGASRYSNQPQHF.

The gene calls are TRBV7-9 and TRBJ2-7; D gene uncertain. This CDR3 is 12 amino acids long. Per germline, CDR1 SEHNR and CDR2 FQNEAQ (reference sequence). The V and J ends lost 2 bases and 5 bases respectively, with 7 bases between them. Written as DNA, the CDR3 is TGTGCCAGCAGCTTAAATAGGGACGAGCAGTACTTC. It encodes CASSLNRDEQYF. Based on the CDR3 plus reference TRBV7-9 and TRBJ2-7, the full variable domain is DTGVSQNPRHKITKRGQNVTFRCDPISEHNRLYWYRQTLGQGPEFLTYFQNEAQLEKSRLLSDRFSAERPKGSFSTLEIQRTEQGDSAMYLCASSLNRDEQYFGPGTRLTVT.

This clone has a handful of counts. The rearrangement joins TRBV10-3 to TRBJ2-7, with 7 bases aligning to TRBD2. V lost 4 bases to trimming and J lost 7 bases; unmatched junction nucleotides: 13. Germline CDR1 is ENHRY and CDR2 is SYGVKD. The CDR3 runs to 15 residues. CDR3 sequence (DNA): TGTGCCATCAGTGTTGGTGCTTCGGGAGCGGGGGAGCAGTACTTC. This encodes CAISVGASGAGEQYF.

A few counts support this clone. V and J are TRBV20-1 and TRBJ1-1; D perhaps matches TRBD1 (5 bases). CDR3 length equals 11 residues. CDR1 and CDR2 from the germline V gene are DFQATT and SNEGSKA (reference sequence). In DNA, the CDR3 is TGCAGGCCTGACGGGGGCACTGAAGCTTTCTTT. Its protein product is CRPDGGTEAFF.

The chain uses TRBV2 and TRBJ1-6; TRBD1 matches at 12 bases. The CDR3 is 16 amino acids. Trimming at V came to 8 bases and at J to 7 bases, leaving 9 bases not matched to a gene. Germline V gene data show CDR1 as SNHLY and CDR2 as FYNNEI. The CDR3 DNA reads TGTGCCAGCGGAGGGACAGGGGGCTTTTTGAATTCACCCCTCCACTTT. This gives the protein CASGGTGGFLNSPLHF.

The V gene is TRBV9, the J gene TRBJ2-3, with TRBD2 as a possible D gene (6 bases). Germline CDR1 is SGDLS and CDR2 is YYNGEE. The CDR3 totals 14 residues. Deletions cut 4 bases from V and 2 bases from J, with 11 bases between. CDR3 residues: CASSPRTNTDTQYF. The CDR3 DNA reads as TGTGCCAGCAGCCCCCGGACTAACACAGATACGCAGTATTTT.

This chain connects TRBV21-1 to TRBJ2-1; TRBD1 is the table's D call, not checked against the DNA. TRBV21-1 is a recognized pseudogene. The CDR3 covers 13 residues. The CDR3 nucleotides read TGTGCCAGCAGACCCACAGGAGACAATGAGCAGTTCTTC. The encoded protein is CASRPTGDNEQFF.

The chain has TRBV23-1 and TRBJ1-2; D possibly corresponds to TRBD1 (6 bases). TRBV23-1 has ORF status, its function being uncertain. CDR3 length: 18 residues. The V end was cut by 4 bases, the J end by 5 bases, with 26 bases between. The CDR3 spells CASSPGFLTLQGFYGYTF. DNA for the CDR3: TGCGCCAGCAGTCCAGGGTTTTTAACGCTCCAGGGGTTTTATGGCTACACCTTC.

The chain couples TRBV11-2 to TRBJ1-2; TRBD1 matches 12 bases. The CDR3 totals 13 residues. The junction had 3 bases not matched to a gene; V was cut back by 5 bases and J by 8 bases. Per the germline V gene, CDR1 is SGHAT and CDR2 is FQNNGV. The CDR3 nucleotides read TGTGCCAGCAGCGCTGGGACAGGGGGCGGCTACACCTTC. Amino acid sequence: CASSAGTGGGYTF.

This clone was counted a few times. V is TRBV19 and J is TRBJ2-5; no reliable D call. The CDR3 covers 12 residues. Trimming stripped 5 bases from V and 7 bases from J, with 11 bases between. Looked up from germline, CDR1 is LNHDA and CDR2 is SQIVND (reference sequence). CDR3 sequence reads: CASSPRLGTQYF. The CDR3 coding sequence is TGTGCCAGTAGTCCTAGGTTGGGGACCCAGTACTTC.

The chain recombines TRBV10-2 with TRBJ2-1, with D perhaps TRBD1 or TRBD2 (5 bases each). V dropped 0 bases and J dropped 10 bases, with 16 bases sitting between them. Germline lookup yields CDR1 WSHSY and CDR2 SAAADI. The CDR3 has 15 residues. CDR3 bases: TGCGCCAGCAGTGAGTCGACTCTCCGGGGCGGGGAGCAGTTCTTC. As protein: CASSESTLRGGEQFF.

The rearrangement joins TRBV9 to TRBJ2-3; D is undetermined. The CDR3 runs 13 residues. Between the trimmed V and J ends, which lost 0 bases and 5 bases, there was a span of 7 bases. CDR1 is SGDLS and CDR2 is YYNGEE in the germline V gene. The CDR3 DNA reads TGTGCCAGCAGCGTAGCTACAAGAGATACGCAGTATTTT. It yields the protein CASSVATRDTQYF.

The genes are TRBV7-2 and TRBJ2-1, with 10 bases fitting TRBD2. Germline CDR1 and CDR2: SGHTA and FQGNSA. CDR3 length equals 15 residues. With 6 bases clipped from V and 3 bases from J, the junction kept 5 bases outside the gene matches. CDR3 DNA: TGTGCCAGCAGACCAGGGACTAGCGACTACAATGAGCAGTTCTTC. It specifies CASRPGTSDYNEQFF.